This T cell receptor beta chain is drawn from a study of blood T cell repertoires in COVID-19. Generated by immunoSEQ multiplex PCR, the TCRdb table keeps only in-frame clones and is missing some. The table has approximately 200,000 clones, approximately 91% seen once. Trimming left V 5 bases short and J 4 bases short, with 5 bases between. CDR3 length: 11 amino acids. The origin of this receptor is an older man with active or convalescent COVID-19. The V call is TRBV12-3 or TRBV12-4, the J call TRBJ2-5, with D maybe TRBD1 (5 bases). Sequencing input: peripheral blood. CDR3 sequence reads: CASSTGETQYF. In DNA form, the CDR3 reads TGTGCCAGCAGTACAGGAGAGACCCAGTACTTC.